Included here is one T cell receptor beta chain sequence, with context. What it binds is unknown. This table comes from immunoSEQ multiplex PCR, and its TCRdb copy is limited to in-frame clones, with some not included. The data contain about 97,000 clones, roughly 89% of them singletons. These data originate in a study of identifying expanded T cells in peripheral blood. During the collection period, no donor immune events like infections were recorded. General study points: Clone count variance between roughly 2-week samples rose with total template count. Technical replicates showed about 1.1 changed clones; approximately 2 weeks about 16.4; four weeks 19.

The source material was blood. The receptor comes from a person aged 18 to 75 in good health.

CDR3 nucleotides: TGTGCTAGTGGTTTGGTAATTGGTGAGCAGTTCTTC. It codes for CASGLVIGEQFF. The chain employs TRBV12-5 and TRBJ2-1; no definite D call. Germline V gives CDR1 LGHNT, CDR2 FRNRAP. CDR3 size: 12 residues. Trimming stripped 0 bases from V and 9 bases from J, with 6 bases between.